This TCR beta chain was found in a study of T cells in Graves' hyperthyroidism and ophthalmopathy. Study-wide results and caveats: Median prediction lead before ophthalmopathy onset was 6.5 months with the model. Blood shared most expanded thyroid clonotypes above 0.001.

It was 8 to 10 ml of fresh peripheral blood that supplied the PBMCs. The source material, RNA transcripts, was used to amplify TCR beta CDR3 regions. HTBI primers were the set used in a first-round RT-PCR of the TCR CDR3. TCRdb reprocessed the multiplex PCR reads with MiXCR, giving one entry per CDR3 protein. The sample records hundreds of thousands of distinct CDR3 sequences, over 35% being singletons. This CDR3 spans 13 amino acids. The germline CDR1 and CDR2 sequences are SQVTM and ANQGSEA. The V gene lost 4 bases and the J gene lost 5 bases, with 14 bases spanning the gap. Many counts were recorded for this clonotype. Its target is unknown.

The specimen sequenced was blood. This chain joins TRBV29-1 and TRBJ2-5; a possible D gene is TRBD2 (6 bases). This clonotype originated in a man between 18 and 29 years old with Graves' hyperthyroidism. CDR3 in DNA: TGCAGCGTTGGAGCGGGCGGGCTGGAGACCCAGTACTTC. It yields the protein CSVGAGGLETQYF.